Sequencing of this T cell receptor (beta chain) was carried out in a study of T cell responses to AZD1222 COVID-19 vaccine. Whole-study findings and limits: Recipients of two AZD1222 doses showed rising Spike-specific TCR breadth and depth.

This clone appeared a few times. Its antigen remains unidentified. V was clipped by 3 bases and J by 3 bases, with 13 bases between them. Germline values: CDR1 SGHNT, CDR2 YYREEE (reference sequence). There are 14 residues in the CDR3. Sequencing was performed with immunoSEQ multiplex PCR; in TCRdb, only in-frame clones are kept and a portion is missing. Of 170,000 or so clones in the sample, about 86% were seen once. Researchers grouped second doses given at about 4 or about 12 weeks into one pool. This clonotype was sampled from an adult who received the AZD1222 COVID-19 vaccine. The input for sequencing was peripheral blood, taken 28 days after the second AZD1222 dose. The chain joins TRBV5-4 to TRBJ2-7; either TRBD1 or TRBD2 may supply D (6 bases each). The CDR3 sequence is CASSSGARGYEQYF. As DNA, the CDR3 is TGTGCCAGCAGCTCGGGGGCCCGAGGCTACGAGCAGTACTTC. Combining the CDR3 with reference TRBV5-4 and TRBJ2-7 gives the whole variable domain ETGVTQSPTHLIKTRGQQVTLRCSSQSGHNTVSWYQQALGQGPQFIFQYYREEENGRGNFPPRFSGLQFPNYSSELNVNALELDDSALYLCASSSGARGYEQYFGPGTRLTVT.